The 2 T cell receptor beta chains listed next were all sequenced from one sample in a study of shared clonotypes between healthy human individuals (TCRdb year 2020). Library generation was performed with the immunoSEQ multiplex PCR assay. The immuneACCESS repertoire file appears here via TCRdb, limited to in-frame rearrangements. These files lack a portion of the clones; in checked studies, under half of the deficit traces to unresolved V genes, and the cause of the others is not known. Counted in this sample were 2 million to 2.5 million clones; around 95% of them appeared once. Of the sample, approximately 0.13% is held by the ten largest clones. The sample consisted of naive CD4+ T cells sorted from blood. The sample's cell subset or site, from its label and the paper: CD45RA+ positively selected. Source of these receptors: a man aged 18 to 29 in good health.

The CDR3 is CASSEERTGVNEQFF. The CDR3 DNA sequence: TGTGCCAGCAGTGAAGAAAGGACAGGGGTCAATGAGCAGTTCTTC. J is TRBJ2-1 and V is TRBV2; 9 bases line up with TRBD1. After removal of 1 base from V and 6 bases from J, the junction contained 4 bases not matched to a gene. CDR1 is SNHLY, CDR2 FYNNEI, per germline. The CDR3 loop spans 15 amino acids. Combining the CDR3 with reference TRBV2 and TRBJ2-1 gives the whole variable domain EPEVTQTPSHQVTQMGQEVILRCVPISNHLYFYWYRQILGQKVEFLVSFYNNEISEKSEIFDDQFSVERPDGSNFTLKIRSTKLEDSAMYFCASSEERTGVNEQFFGPGTRLTVL.

The CDR3 bases are TGTGCCAGCAACAAGGATTTGGGGGCGGGTGAGCAGTTCTTC. It yields the protein CASNKDLGAGEQFF. This chain connects TRBV9 to TRBJ2-1; tentative D call: TRBD1 (6 bases). The CDR3 runs 14 residues. CDR1 is SGDLS, CDR2 YYNGEE, per germline. Trimming removed 6 bases at V and 9 bases at J, with 19 bases between.